The text below deals with one TCR beta chain. There are a few counts of this clonotype. Its antigen is unknown. One base away there is no much larger clone; base qualities are not given. This sample is part of a study of glioma-infiltrating T cells (dated by TCRdb to between 2015 and 2016). In terms of the full investigation: The study sequenced TCR alpha- and beta-chain repertoires from glioma tissue, from non-neoplastic brain tissue and from matched peripheral blood mononuclear cells. Each tissue-infiltrating repertoire was compared with the same patient's peripheral blood repertoire to measure divergence between tissue and blood T-cell populations. The paired cohort was made up of three low-grade glioma patients, eight primary glioblastoma patients and three non-glioma patients who contributed non-neoplastic brain tissue. On the study overall, not on this receptor specifically: Tissue and blood shared very few CDR3 sequences, a result attributed to high CDR3 diversity and limited sampling. In non-neoplastic patients, VJ-independent divergence between tissue and blood fell below expectation, whereas in all gliomas, and especially in low-grade gliomas, the divergence rose above expectation. The group comparisons were based on small numbers of patients: three non-neoplastic, three low-grade glioma and roughly eight glioblastoma patients.

TCR alpha and beta CDR3 regions were amplified with the iRepertoire nested amplicon-rescue multiplex PCR (arm-PCR) platform from RNA. The input for one-step reverse transcription and amplification was about 90-400 ng of tissue mRNA or PBMC total RNA. Following bead purification, Illumina adapters were added through a secondary multiplex PCR, and the libraries were then gel-purified between 200 and 400 bp. Libraries carried internal 6-nucleotide barcodes used for demultiplexing. Sequencing of libraries was performed on an Illumina MiSeq with 2x220 or 2x250 nucleotide paired-end reads. The paper's processing steps were these. Paired reads were merged with FLASH 1.2.11 and aligned to the GRCh37 human genome with BWA-MEM before extracting TRA and TRB reads. V and J assignment used an IMGT-derived reference of cassette sequences and CDR3 motifs that included pseudogenes. Reads were translated in three frames, and productive CDR3s were defined as those with a C...FGXG motif and no stop codons. A clonotype was defined as a unique combination of a V-J cassette pair and a CDR3 amino acid sequence. Filtering of reads was based on Hamming distance, with the threshold set by the sequence error rate of each sample in mapped regions. TCRdb reworked the public reads: Q25 trimming with fastp, MiXCR clone assembly, productive beta chains retained. Each entry merges the rows of one CDR3 protein and shows their most common DNA and genes. The V and J calls were determined by TCRdb, not by the authors. Counted in this sample were over 120,000 distinct CDR3 sequences; about two fifths of them appeared once. The ten largest clones capture 20% of the sample.

The germline V gene provides CDR1 MGHRA and CDR2 YSYEKL. Including the terminal cysteine and phenylalanine, the CDR3 comprises 13 residues. Just CDR3 DNA is preserved here, 39 bases in frame from base 1. V gives up 4 bases and J gives up 7 bases, and the segment between their germline ends measures 11 bases. The rearrangement combines TRBV4-1 with TRBJ2-1; tentative D gene TRBD1, with 6 bases matching. This clonotype was sampled from a human donor with low-grade glioma or glioblastoma, undergoing nonglioma brain surgery, or in good health (not recorded which). The specimen sequenced was glioma tissue, nonneoplastic brain tissue, or PBMCs (not recorded which). The CDR3 protein is CASSLEGENEQFF. The nucleotides read TGCGCCAGCAGCCTCGAGGGGGAGAATGAGCAGTTCTTC.